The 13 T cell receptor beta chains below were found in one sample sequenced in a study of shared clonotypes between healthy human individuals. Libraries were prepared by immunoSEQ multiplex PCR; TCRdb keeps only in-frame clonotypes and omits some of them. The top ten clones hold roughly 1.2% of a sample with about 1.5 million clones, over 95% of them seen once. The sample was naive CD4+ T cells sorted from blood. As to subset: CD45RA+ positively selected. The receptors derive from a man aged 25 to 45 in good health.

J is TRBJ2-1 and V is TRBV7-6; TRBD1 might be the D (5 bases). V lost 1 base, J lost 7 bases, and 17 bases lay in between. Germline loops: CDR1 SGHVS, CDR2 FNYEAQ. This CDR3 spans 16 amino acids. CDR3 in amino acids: CASSLDMPGFGNEQFF. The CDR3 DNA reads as TGTGCCAGCAGCTTAGATATGCCAGGGTTTGGGAATGAGCAGTTCTTC.

The CDR3 region has the DNA TGTGCCAGCAGTTACCAAGGCAGGGGACGCGGCTACACCTTC. Amino acids: CASSYQGRGRGYTF. The V call is TRBV6-5, the J call TRBJ1-2; tentatively, D is TRBD1 (6 bases). The CDR3 contains 14 residues. The germline V and J ends were trimmed by 2 bases and 8 bases, with 15 bases remaining between them. The germline V gene has CDR1 MNHEY and CDR2 SVGAGI.

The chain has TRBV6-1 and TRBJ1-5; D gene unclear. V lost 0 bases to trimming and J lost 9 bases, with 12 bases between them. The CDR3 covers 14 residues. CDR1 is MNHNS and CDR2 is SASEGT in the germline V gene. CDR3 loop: CASSEARPVRPQHF. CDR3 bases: TGTGCCAGCAGTGAAGCTAGGCCAGTACGGCCCCAGCATTTT.

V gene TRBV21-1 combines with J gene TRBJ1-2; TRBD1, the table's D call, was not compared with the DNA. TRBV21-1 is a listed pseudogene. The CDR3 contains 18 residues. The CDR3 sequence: CASSKPRQGVLFDYGYTF. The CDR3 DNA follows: TGTGCCAGCAGCAAACCGAGGCAGGGGGTATTGTTCGACTATGGCTACACCTTC.

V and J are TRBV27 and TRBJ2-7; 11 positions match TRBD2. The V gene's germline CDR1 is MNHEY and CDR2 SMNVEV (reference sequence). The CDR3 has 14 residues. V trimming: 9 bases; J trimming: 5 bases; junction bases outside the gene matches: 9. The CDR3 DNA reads TGTGCCAGTAACTCTAGCGGGAGGTCCCACGAGCAGTACTTC. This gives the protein CASNSSGRSHEQYF.

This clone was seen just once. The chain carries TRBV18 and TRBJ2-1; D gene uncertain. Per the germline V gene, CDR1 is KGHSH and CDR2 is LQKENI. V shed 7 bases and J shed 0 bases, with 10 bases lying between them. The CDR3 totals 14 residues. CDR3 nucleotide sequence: TGTGCCAGCTTACGTGGAAGCTCCTACAATGAGCAGTTCTTC. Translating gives CASLRGSSYNEQFF. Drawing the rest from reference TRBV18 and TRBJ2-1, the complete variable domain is NAGVMQNPRHLVRRRGQEARLRCSPMKGHSHVYWYRQLPEEGLKFMVYLQKENIIDESGMPKERFSAEFPKEGPSILRIQQVVRGDSAAYFCASLRGSSYNEQFFGPGTRLTVL.

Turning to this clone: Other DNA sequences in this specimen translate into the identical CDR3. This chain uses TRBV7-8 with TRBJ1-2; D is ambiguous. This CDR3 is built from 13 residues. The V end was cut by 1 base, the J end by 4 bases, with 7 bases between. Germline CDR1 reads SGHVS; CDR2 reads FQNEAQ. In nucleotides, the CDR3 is TGTGCCAGCAGCTTAGGACGATCCTATGGCTACACCTTC. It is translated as CASSLGRSYGYTF.

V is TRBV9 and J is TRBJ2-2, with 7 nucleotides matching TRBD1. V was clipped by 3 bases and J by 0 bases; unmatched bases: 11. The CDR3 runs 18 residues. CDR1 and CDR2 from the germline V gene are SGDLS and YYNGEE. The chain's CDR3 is CASSAYTGASTNTGELFF. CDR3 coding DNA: TGTGCCAGCAGCGCCTATACAGGGGCATCTACGAACACCGGGGAGCTGTTTTTT.

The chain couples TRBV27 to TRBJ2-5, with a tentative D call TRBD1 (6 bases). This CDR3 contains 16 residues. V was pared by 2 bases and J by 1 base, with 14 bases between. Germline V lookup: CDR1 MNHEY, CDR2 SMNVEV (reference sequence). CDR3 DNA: TGTGCCAGCAGTTTACATGTCGGGACACCCCAAGAGACCCAGTACTTC. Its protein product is CASSLHVGTPQETQYF.

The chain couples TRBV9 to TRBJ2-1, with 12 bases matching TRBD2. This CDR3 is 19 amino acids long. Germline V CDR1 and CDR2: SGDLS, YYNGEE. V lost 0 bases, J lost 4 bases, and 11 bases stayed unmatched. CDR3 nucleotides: TGTGCCAGCAGCGTAGCTCCGGTTCCGGGACTAGCGGGTTACAATGAGCAGTTCTTC. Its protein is CASSVAPVPGLAGYNEQFF.

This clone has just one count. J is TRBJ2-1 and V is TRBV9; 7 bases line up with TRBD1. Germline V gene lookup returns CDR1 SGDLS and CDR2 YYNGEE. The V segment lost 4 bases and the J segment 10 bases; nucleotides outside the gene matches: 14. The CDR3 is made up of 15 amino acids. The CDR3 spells CASSLSGTASMEQFF. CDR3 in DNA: TGTGCCAGCAGCCTATCCGGGACAGCCTCCATGGAGCAGTTCTTC.

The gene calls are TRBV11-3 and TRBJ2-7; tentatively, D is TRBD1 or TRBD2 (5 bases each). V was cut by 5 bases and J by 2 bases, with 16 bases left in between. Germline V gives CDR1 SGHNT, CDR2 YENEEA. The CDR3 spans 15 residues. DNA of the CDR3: TGTGCCAGCAGCCCCCGGGGCGGCGCTGCCTACGAGCAGTACTTC. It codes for CASSPRGGAAYEQYF.

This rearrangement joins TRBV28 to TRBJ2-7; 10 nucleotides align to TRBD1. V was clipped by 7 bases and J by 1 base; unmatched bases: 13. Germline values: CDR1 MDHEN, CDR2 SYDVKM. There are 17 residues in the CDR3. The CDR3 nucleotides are TGTGCCAGCAACCGGGACAGGGGCGTCTCCGGTTCCTACGAGCAGTACTTC. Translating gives CASNRDRGVSGSYEQYF.